The present TCR beta chain was sequenced within a study of cytomegalovirus exposure and HLA in healthy donors. Study results and limitations: It was 164 TCR beta chains that were listed as cytomegalovirus-associated.

To note about this clone: Its antigen remains unidentified.

Only in-frame clones appear in the TCRdb table, and some are missing; sequencing was by immunoSEQ multiplex PCR. The table shows 95,000 to 150,000 clones, with roughly 95% occurring only once. This receptor was obtained from a man aged 18-30 years in good health and CMV-seronegative. The specimen sequenced was PBMCs.

The CDR3 reads CASRRTGTDGELFF. The CDR3 DNA reads as TGTGCCAGCAGAAGGACAGGGACGGACGGGGAGCTGTTTTTT. The chain couples TRBV25-1 to TRBJ2-2; 8 nucleotides line up with TRBD1. Germline CDR1 is MGHDK and CDR2 is SYGVNS. The CDR3 runs 14 residues. Trimming took 6 bases from V and 7 from J; bases not matched to a gene: 7.